The T cell receptor (beta chain) under discussion was sequenced for a study of blood T cell repertoires in COVID-19. CDR3 length: 15 amino acids. The V segment lost 7 bases and the J segment 2 bases; nucleotides outside the gene matches: 6. Germline V gene data show CDR1 as SGHAT and CDR2 as FQDESV (reference sequence). In the authors' workflow: Amplifying reference gene primers gave estimates of nucleated cell counts. TCRdb's copy holds only in-frame clones and misses some; the assay was immunoSEQ multiplex PCR. The V and J calls and clone size come from that table; D and trimming were worked out from the DNA. The data show 150,000 to 200,000 clones, about 88% seen once.

The rearrangement joins TRBV11-1 to TRBJ2-1; 9 bases map to TRBD1. The origin of this receptor is a man aged 35 to 55 with active or convalescent COVID-19. Sample: peripheral blood. The CDR3 region is CASIAGTGPYNEQFF. The CDR3 DNA reads as TGTGCCAGCATTGCCGGGACAGGGCCCTACAATGAGCAGTTCTTC.